One T cell receptor beta chain is described in this entry. This record comes from a study of T-cell memory formation after mild COVID-19. TCRdb re-analysed the 5' RACE reads in MiXCR, keeping a single row per CDR3 protein. The sample consists of fewer than 450,000 distinct CDR3 sequences, roughly 21% of them appearing once. The ends lost 5 bases at V and 2 bases at J; junction bases unmatched: 10. The germline V gene has CDR1 DFQATT and CDR2 SNEGSKA (reference sequence). This CDR3 comprises 17 residues. The clonotype originates from an adult woman who had mild COVID-19 (a few samples of this study predate the infection). Cell type and time point are not known. Sequenced sample: PBMCs or a T cell subset sorted from them (not recorded which). The V and J genes are TRBV20-1 and TRBJ2-3; 13 positions match TRBD2. CDR3 DNA sequence: TGCAGTGCTCTACCGACTAGCGGGAGGAGAATCACAGATACGCAGTATTTT. Amino acid sequence: CSALPTSGRRITDTQYF.